Detailed here is one T cell receptor beta chain. This clonotype has more than one count but fewer than ten. Which antigen it targets is not known. The input lacks base qualities; no much larger clone sits a single base away. The record originates from a study of T-cell memory formation after mild COVID-19 (dated by TCRdb to the early 2020s). About the investigation overall: TCR sequence clusters from the two donors were found to be largely donor specific. Two young, previously healthy adult volunteers, one female and one male, were included in the cohort. In a couple of donors, T-cell clones that expanded and contracted after mild COVID-19 were followed by sequencing TCRalpha and TCRbeta repertoires longitudinally. Here is what the overall study found, with its caveats: Only a couple of mild cases were covered in the study, and larger cohorts including severe cases with pre-infection samples were considered necessary. SARS-CoV-2 specificity was not confirmed for the second-wave clones peaking on day 37. Some responding clones were detected in pre-infection memory, which suggested that pre-existing cross-reactive memory T cells had joined the SARS-CoV-2 response. Clones that contracted from day 15 to 85 showed balanced CD4/CD8 phenotypes, whereas a second wave of clones that expanded from day 15 to 37 leaned towards CD4+. Contracting CD4+ clones were located mainly in the CM and EM memory subsets, whereas CD8+ clones were found to be enriched in EMRA.

The sequencer was an Illumina NovaSeq 6000. Using 5'RACE with constant-segment primers, TCRalpha and TCRbeta cDNA libraries were constructed, with sample barcodes and unique molecular identifiers added in the process. Trizol reagent was used to extract RNA from every sample. Amplification of the libraries took two PCR steps, and the second step added a second sample barcode plus Illumina TruSeq adapters. Sequencing of the libraries was done on an Illumina NovaSeq, producing 2 x 150 bp paired-end reads. For the original study's pipeline: Demultiplexing of reads and collapsing into UMI-guided consensus sequences were performed with migec v1.2.7. Using mixcr v2.1.11, UMI consensuses were aligned to TRA and TRB V and J templates and then assembled into clonotypes. Clonotypes were classified as expanded or contracted when called significant by both edgeR and NoisET, with noise models trained on biological replicates. For edgeR calls, a false discovery rate-adjusted p below 0.01 and a log2 fold-change threshold of 1 were applied. As an exploratory analysis of dynamics, PCA with hierarchical clustering was applied to max-normalized trajectories of the 1000 most abundant clonotypes. The CD4 or CD8 phenotype of responding clones was assigned using the separately sequenced CD4+ and CD8+ repertoires. TCRdb redid the processing of the public reads, applying fastp at Q25 and MiXCR, and retained in-frame beta chains. Entries that share a CDR3 protein sequence are merged under the most common genes and DNA. These V and J calls originate from TCRdb's pipeline instead of the authors' own analysis. This sample comprises some 160,000 distinct CDR3 sequences, 31% of them detected only once. Jointly, the top ten make up about 11% of the sample.

The CDR3 numbers 14 residues from cysteine through phenylalanine. Only CDR3 DNA is held: 42 bases, read in frame from base 1. V lost 3 bases and J lost 2 bases; the stretch between them is 9 bases long. Ficoll-Paque density gradient centrifugation was used to isolate PBMCs. Here the chain combines TRBV12-3 or TRBV12-4 and TRBJ2-3, and possibly TRBD1, on 6 matching bases. The TCR comes from an adult woman who had mild COVID-19 (a few samples of this study predate the infection). The sample titles of this study are shuffled in the database, so cell type and time point are left out; the donor was told from shared clones. The sample was PBMCs or a T cell subset sorted from them (not recorded which). The DNA sequence follows: TGTGCCAGCAGTTTTACAGGGTACACAGATACGCAGTATTTT. The translation is CASSFTGYTDTQYF.